This TCR delta chain originates from a study of gamma-delta T cells after stem cell transplantation. This clone is medium-sized by share. A far larger clone is one nucleotide away, so this likely arose from a read error. TCRdb reran clone calling via CATT on the RT-PCR reads. Counted here are about 2,500 delta-chain clones, more than 1.5% occurring once; the ten biggest clones make up 30% to 40%. The CDR3 extends over 25 amino acids. Germline V gene lookup returns CDR1 GEAIGNYY and CDR2 EKD. J gave up 1 base and V 0 bases, and 26 bases lay outside the gene matches. This chain links TRDV2 with TRDJ3; 7 nucleotides align to TRDD3. Material: gamma-delta T cells. This clonotype originated in a human donor. It is not recorded whose cells these are; they may come from a transplant donor. CDR3 DNA sequence: TGTGCCTGTGACACCGTGAGTGAATGGGGGACCCCGCTTCGTTTATCGTCCTGGGACACCCGACAGATGTTTTTC. Translating it yields CACDTVSEWGTPLRLSSWDTRQMFF.